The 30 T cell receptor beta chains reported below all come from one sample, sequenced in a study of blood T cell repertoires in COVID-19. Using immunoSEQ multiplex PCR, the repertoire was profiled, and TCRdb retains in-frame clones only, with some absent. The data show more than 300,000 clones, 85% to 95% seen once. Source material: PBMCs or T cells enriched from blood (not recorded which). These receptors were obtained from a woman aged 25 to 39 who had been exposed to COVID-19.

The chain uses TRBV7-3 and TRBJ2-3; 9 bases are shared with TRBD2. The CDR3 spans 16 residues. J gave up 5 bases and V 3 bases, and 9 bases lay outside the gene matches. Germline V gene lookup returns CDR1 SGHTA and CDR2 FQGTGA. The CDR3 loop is CASSFRSGGNGDTQYF. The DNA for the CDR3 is TGTGCCAGCAGCTTTCGCAGCGGGGGGAATGGAGATACGCAGTATTTT.

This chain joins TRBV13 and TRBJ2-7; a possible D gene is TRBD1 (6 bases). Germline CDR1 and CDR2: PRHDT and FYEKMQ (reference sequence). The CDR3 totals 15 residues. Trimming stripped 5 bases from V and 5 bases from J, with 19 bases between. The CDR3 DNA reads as TGTGCCAGCAGCCTCACCAGGGGCCTAAGTGACGAGCAGTACTTC. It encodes CASSLTRGLSDEQYF.

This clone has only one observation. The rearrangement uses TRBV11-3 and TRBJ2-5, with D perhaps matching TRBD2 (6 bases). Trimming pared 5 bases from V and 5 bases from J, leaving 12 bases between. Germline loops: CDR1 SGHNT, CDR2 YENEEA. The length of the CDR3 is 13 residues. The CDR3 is CASSLGLSETQYF. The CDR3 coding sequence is TGTGCCAGCAGCCTGGGACTCTCGGAGACCCAGTACTTC.

The CDR3 protein is CASSPLGVGEKLFF. The CDR3, as DNA: TGTGCCAGCAGCCCCCTCGGGGTAGGAGAAAAACTGTTTTTT. This sequence joins TRBV7-2 and TRBJ1-4; no clear D gene. V was pared by 5 bases and J by 8 bases, with 15 bases between. This CDR3 has 14 residues. Germline values: CDR1 SGHTA, CDR2 FQGNSA.

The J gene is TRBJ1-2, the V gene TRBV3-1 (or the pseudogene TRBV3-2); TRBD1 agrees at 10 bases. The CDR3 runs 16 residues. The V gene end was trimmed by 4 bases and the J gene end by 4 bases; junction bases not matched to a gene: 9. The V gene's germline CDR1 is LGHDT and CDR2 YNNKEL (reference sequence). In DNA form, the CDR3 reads TGTGCCAGCAGCCGACTTGGGACAGGGGAGATCTATGGCTACACCTTC. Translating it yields CASSRLGTGEIYGYTF.

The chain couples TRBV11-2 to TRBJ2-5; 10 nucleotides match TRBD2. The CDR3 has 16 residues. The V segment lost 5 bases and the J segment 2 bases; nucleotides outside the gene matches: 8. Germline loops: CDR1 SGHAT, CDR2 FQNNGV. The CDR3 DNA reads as TGTGCCAGCAGCCCCCTAGCGGGGGCCCAACAAGAGACCCAGTACTTC. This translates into CASSPLAGAQQETQYF.

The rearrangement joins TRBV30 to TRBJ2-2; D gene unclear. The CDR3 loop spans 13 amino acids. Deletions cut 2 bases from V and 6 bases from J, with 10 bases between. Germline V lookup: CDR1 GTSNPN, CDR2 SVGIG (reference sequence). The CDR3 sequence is CAWSLGGSGELFF. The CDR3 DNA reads TGTGCCTGGAGTTTAGGCGGATCCGGGGAGCTGTTTTTT.

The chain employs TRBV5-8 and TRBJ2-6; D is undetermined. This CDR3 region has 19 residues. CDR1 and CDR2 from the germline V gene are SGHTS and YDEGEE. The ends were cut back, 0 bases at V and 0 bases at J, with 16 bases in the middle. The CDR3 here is CASSLDPTPTFSGANVLTF. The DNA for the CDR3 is TGTGCCAGCAGCTTGGACCCTACCCCGACTTTCTCTGGGGCCAACGTCCTGACTTTC.

This CDR3 reads CASSVRRETQYF. The CDR3 region has the DNA TGTGCCAGCAGTGTCCGGAGGGAGACCCAGTACTTC. The chain joins TRBV6-2 or TRBV6-3 to TRBJ2-5; tentative D call: TRBD2 (5 bases). The CDR3 consists of 12 residues. The germline gives CDR1 MNHEY, CDR2 SVGEGT. Trimming removed 5 bases from V and 5 bases from J, with 9 bases in between.

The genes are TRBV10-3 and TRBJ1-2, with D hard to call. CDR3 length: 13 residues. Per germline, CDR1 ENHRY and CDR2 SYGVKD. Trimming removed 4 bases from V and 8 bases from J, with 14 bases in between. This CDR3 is CAISGGPTGGYTF. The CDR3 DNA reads TGTGCCATCAGTGGAGGCCCCACGGGGGGCTACACCTTC.

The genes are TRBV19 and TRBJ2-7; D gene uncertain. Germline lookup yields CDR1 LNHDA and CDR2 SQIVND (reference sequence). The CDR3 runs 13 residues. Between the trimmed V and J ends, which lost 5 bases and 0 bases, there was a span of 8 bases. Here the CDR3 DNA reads TGTGCCAGTAGTTTCGCCAGCTCCTACGAGCAGTACTTC. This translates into CASSFASSYEQYF. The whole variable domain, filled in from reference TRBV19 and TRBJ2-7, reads DGGITQSPKYLFRKEGQNVTLSCEQNLNHDAMYWYRQDPGQGLRLIYYSQIVNDFQKGDIAEGYSVSREKKESFPLTVTSAQKNPTAFYLCASSFASSYEQYFGPGTRLTVT.

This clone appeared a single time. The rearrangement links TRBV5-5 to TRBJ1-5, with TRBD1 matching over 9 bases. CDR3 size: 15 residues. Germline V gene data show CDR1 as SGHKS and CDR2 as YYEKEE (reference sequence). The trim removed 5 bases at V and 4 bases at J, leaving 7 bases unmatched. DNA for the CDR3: TGTGCCAGCAGGGGTACAGGGGGCGTAAATCAGCCCCAGCATTTT. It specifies CASRGTGGVNQPQHF. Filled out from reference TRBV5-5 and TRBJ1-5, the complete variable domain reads DAGVTQSPTHLIKTRGQQVTLRCSPISGHKSVSWYQQVLGQGPQFIFQYYEKEERGRGNFPDRFSARQFPNYSSELNVNALLLGDSALYLCASRGTGGVNQPQHFGDGTRLSIL.

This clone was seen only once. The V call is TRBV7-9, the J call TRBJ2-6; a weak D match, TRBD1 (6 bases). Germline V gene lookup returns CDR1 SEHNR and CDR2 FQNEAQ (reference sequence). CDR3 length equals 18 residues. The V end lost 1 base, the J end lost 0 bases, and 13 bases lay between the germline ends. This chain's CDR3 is CASSLVAGASSGANVLTF. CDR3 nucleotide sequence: TGTGCCAGCAGCTTAGTTGCAGGGGCGAGCTCTGGGGCCAACGTCCTGACTTTC.

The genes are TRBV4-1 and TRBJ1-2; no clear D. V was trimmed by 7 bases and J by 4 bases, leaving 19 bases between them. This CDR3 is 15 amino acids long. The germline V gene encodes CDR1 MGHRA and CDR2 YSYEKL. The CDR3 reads CASNPIGRGLYGYTF. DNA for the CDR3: TGCGCCAGCAACCCCATCGGGAGAGGGCTCTATGGCTACACCTTC.

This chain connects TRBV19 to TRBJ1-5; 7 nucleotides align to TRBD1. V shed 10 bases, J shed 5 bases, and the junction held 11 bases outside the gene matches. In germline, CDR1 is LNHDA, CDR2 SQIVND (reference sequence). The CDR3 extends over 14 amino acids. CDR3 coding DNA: TGTGCCACCAGCCCGAGGGGGCTGGATCAGCCCCAGCATTTT. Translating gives CATSPRGLDQPQHF.

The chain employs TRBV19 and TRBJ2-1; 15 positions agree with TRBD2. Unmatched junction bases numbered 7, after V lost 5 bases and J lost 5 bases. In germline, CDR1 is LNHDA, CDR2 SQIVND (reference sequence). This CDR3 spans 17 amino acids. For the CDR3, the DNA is TGTGCCAGTAGTTCACGGACTAGCGGGGGGGCAAACAATGAGCAGTTCTTC. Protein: CASSSRTSGGANNEQFF.

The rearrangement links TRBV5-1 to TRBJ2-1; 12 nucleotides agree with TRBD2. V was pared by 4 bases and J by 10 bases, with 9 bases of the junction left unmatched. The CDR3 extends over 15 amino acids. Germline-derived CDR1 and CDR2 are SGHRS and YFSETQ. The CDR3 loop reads CASSQVTSGGGEQFF. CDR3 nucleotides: TGCGCCAGCAGCCAAGTGACTAGCGGGGGCGGCGAGCAGTTCTTC.

CDR3 residues: CASSLGGRGPYEQYF. CDR3 coding DNA: TGTGCCAGCAGCTTAGGTGGCAGGGGACCCTACGAGCAGTACTTC. V and J are TRBV11-1 and TRBJ2-7, with a possible D match to TRBD1 (6 bases). Trimming pared 1 base from V and 2 bases from J, leaving 12 bases between. CDR1 SGHAT and CDR2 FQDESV come from the germline V gene (reference sequence). The CDR3 is 15 residues long.

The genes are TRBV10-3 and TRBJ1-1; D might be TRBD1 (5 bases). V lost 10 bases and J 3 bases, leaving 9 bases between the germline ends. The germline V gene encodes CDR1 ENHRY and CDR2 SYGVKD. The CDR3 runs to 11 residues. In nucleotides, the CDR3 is TGTGCCACCGGAGGGGACACTGAAGCTTTCTTT. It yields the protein CATGGDTEAFF.

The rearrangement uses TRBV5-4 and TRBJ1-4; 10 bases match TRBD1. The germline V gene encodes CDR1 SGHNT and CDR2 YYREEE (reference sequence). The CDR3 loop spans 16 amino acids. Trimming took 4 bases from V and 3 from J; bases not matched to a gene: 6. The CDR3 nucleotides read TGTGCCAGCAGCCCGGGACAGGGGATGGCTAATGAAAAACTGTTTTTT. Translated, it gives CASSPGQGMANEKLFF.

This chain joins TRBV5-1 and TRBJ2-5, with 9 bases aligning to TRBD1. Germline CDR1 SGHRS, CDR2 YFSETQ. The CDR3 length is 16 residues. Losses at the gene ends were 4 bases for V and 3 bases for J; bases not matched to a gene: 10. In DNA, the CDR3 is TGCGCCAGCAGCCTCGAACCGGGACAGGGAAAAGAGACCCAGTACTTC. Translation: CASSLEPGQGKETQYF.

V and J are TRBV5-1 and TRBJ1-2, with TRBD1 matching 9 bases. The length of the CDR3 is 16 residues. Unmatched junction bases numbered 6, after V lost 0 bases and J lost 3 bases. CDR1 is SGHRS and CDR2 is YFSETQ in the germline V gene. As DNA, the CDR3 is TGCGCCAGCAGCTTGGCCTCGGGACAGGGTTACTATGGCTACACCTTC. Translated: CASSLASGQGYYGYTF.

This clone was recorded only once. CDR3 in DNA: TGTGCCAGCTCACCCCCAGGCGCGACTGAAGCTTTCTTT. Translating it yields CASSPPGATEAFF. V usage is TRBV18 and J usage is TRBJ1-1; D unresolved. Trimming removed 3 bases from V and 5 bases from J, with 10 bases in between. The length of the CDR3 is 13 residues. Germline CDR1 reads KGHSH; CDR2 reads LQKENI.

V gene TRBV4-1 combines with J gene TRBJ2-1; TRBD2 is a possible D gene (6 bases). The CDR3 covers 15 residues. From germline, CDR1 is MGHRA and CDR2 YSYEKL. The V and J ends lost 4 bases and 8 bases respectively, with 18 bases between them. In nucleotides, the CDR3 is TGCGCCAGCAGCCGCGGGACGTTGGTGGTCGATGAGCAGTTCTTC. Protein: CASSRGTLVVDEQFF.

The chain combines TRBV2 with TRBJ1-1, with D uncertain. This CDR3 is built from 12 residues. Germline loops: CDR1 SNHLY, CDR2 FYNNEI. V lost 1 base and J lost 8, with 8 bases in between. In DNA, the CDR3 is TGTGCCAGCAGTGAAGGTTTGTCAGAAGCTTTCTTT. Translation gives CASSEGLSEAFF. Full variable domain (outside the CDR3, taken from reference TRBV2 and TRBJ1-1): EPEVTQTPSHQVTQMGQEVILRCVPISNHLYFYWYRQILGQKVEFLVSFYNNEISEKSEIFDDQFSVERPDGSNFTLKIRSTKLEDSAMYFCASSEGLSEAFFGQGTRLTVV.

In DNA form, the CDR3 reads TGTGCCAGCAGTCTGGGGACAGGGCTTTTCAATGAGCAGTTCTTC. It translates to CASSLGTGLFNEQFF. The V gene is TRBV5-8, the J gene TRBJ2-1; 9 positions match TRBD1. Germline values: CDR1 SGHTS, CDR2 YDEGEE. V was clipped by 5 bases and J by 6 bases; unmatched bases: 9. The CDR3 consists of 15 residues.

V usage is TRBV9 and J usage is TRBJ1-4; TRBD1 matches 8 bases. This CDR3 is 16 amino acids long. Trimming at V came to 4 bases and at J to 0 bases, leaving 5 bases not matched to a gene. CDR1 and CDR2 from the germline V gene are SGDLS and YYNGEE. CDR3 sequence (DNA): TGTGCCAGCAGCCTCGGGACAGGATCAACTAATGAAAAACTGTTTTTT. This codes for CASSLGTGSTNEKLFF.

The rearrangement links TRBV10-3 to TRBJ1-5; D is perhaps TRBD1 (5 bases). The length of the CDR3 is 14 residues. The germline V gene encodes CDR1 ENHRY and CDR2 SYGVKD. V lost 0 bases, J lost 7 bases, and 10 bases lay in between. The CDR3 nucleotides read TGTGCCATCAGTGAGTCGGAGCAGGGACAGCCCCAGCATTTT. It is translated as CAISESEQGQPQHF.

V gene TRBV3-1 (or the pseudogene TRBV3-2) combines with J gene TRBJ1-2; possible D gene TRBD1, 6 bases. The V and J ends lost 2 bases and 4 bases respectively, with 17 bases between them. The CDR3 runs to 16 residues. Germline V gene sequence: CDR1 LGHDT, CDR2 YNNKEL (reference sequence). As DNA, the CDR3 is TGTGCCAGCAGCCAACTACAGGGCCACCTCACCTATGGCTACACCTTC. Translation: CASSQLQGHLTYGYTF.

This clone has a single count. The CDR3 nucleotides read TGTGCCAGCAGTACCCCCGGACAGGGTCCCTTCGAGCAGTACTTC. This gives the protein CASSTPGQGPFEQYF. The chain couples TRBV6-5 to TRBJ2-7; 8 bases align to TRBD1. The trim removed 5 bases at V and 6 bases at J, leaving 12 bases unmatched. There are 15 residues in the CDR3. Germline V gene lookup returns CDR1 MNHEY and CDR2 SVGAGI.